This T cell receptor (beta chain) appears in the sequencing data of a study of T cell repertoires in cytomegalovirus infection. Across the study: Matching HLA type, along with CMV infection, was indicated by public TCR beta signatures.

TCRdb passed the reads through MiXCR, listing each CDR3 protein once. The sample includes approximately 630,000 distinct CDR3 sequences, 20% to 25% of them seen just once. The CDR3 consists of 17 residues. Germline V gene lookup returns CDR1 SGHVS and CDR2 FQNEAQ. After removal of 0 bases from V and 6 bases from J, the junction contained 7 bases not matched to a gene. Findings of the study overall: HLA-C-restricted CMV clonotypes gave the most frequent clonotype in two of eight donors.

This clonotype was detected many times. The target antigen is unknown. Sequencing input: CD8+ T cells from PBMCs. The receptor's source is a human donor in good health (CMV status not recorded). Some clones in this sample may be carry-over from other donors' samples. The chain uses TRBV7-8 and TRBJ2-2, with 10 bases fitting TRBD1. CDR3 bases: TGTGCCAGCAGCTTAGCGCAGGACAGGGGGATGGCCGGGGAGCTGTTTTTT. Its translation: CASSLAQDRGMAGELFF.